Each of the 29 T cell receptor beta chains below was sequenced from the same sample in a study of blood T cell repertoires in COVID-19. Generated by immunoSEQ multiplex PCR, the TCRdb table keeps only in-frame clones and is missing some. The sample has about 140,000 clones; roughly 84% are singletons. Sequencing was done on a sample of peripheral blood. The receptor source for this set is a woman between 55 and 75 years old with acute or convalescent COVID-19.

This clone was seen a single time. The chain uses TRBV7-6 and TRBJ1-1, with a tentative D call TRBD1 (5 bases). The germline V gene has CDR1 SGHVS and CDR2 FNYEAQ. This CDR3 spans 13 amino acids. Trimming stripped 3 bases from V and 3 bases from J, with 8 bases between. The CDR3 region is CASSFDSYTEAFF. The CDR3 region has the DNA TGTGCCAGCAGCTTTGACAGTTACACTGAAGCTTTCTTT.

This chain joins TRBV4-2 and TRBJ1-5; D is unresolved. The germline V gene has CDR1 LGHNA and CDR2 YNFKEQ. V dropped 0 bases and J dropped 1 base, with 7 bases sitting between them. The CDR3 contains 15 residues. CDR3 sequence (DNA): TGTGCCAGCAGCCAAGAACGGGTGAGCAATCAGCCCCAGCATTTT. Translation: CASSQERVSNQPQHF.

The rearrangement uses TRBV28 and TRBJ1-1, with 7 bases that match TRBD1. Trimming cost V 7 bases and J 0 bases; bases outside gene matches: 5. Germline values: CDR1 MDHEN, CDR2 SYDVKM. CDR3 length: 14 amino acids. CDR3: CASTSTGLNTEAFF. The CDR3, as DNA: TGTGCCAGCACCTCGACAGGGCTGAACACTGAAGCTTTCTTT.

The chain joins TRBV5-4 to TRBJ2-3; 12 bases fit TRBD1. Germline CDR1 reads SGHNT; CDR2 reads YYREEE (reference sequence). The V and J ends lost 4 bases and 6 bases, in that order; junction bases with no gene match: 6. The CDR3 loop spans 15 amino acids. The CDR3 DNA sequence: TGTGCCAGCAGCGGGGGGACAGGGGGCGGGGATACGCAGTATTTT. Translated, it gives CASSGGTGGGDTQYF.

V gene TRBV3-1 (or the pseudogene TRBV3-2) combines with J gene TRBJ1-2, with TRBD1 as a possible D gene (6 bases). V was pared by 6 bases and J by 8 bases, with 22 bases between. The CDR3 has 15 amino acids. Germline V gene sequence: CDR1 LGHDT, CDR2 YNNKEL (reference sequence). CDR3 protein: CASRSTGIQGWGYTF. CDR3 coding DNA: TGTGCCAGCAGGAGCACTGGAATCCAGGGGTGGGGCTACACCTTC.

The chain couples TRBV5-4 to TRBJ2-2, with TRBD2 matching over 7 bases. The CDR3 extends over 18 amino acids. V dropped 4 bases and J dropped 0; count of bases not matched to a gene: 12. Germline values: CDR1 SGHNT, CDR2 YYREEE (reference sequence). CDR3 nucleotides: TGTGCCAGCAGCCGTCCGGTTGGGGGAGGGGCGAACACCGGGGAGCTGTTTTTT. As protein: CASSRPVGGGANTGELFF.

This clone was seen once. This chain links TRBV4-1 with TRBJ1-2; a possible D gene is TRBD1 (6 bases). Germline values: CDR1 MGHRA, CDR2 YSYEKL. This CDR3 has 17 residues. The germline V and J ends were trimmed by 1 base and 0 bases, with 15 bases remaining between them. This CDR3 is CASSQGSRQATNYGYTF. The CDR3 coding sequence is TGCGCCAGCAGCCAAGGGTCGAGACAGGCTACTAACTATGGCTACACCTTC.

The gene calls are TRBV3-1 (or the pseudogene TRBV3-2) and TRBJ1-2; 7 bases agree with TRBD1. CDR3 size: 17 residues. V shed 1 base and J 0 bases; nucleotides not matched to a gene: 8. Per the germline V gene, CDR1 is LGHDT and CDR2 is YNNKEL (reference sequence). As DNA, the CDR3 is TGTGCCAGCAGCCAAGGCCTCAGACAGGGAGCTAACTATGGCTACACCTTC. It codes for CASSQGLRQGANYGYTF.

The count of this clone is one. This chain links TRBV7-9 with TRBJ2-7; 9 bases map to TRBD1. The V gene end was trimmed by 4 bases and the J gene end by 5 bases; junction bases not matched to a gene: 15. The length of the CDR3 is 17 residues. Germline V gene sequence: CDR1 SEHNR, CDR2 FQNEAQ (reference sequence). The CDR3 DNA is TGTGCCAGCAGCTCGCTGACAGGGGGGCCCCTGATCGACGAGCAGTACTTC. This codes for CASSSLTGGPLIDEQYF.

This chain links TRBV5-1 with TRBJ1-5; 10 bases line up with TRBD1. Germline-derived CDR1 and CDR2 are SGHRS and YFSETQ. The V and J ends lost 0 bases and 2 bases, in that order; junction bases with no gene match: 2. This CDR3 contains 16 residues. The DNA of the CDR3 is TGCGCCAGCAGCTTGGAGGGGACAGGGGGCAATCAGCCCCAGCATTTT. Protein: CASSLEGTGGNQPQHF.

V and J are TRBV18 and TRBJ1-1, with TRBD1 matching 7 bases. Per germline, CDR1 KGHSH and CDR2 LQKENI. Trimming removed 3 bases from V and 3 bases from J; junction bases left unmatched: 7. The CDR3 spans 15 residues. Here the CDR3 reads CASSPTGVGDTEAFF. DNA of the CDR3: TGTGCCAGCTCACCCACAGGGGTGGGGGACACTGAAGCTTTCTTT.

This rearrangement joins TRBV5-4 to TRBJ2-3, with 10 bases identical to TRBD1. The trim removed 4 bases at V and 8 bases at J, leaving 7 bases unmatched. There are 14 residues in the CDR3. CDR1 and CDR2 from the germline V gene are SGHNT and YYREEE (reference sequence). Here the CDR3 reads CASSPDRGRVTQYF. Here the CDR3 DNA reads TGTGCCAGCAGCCCCGACAGGGGGCGAGTTACGCAGTATTTT.

This clone was seen more than once but under ten times. The chain recombines TRBV20-1 with TRBJ1-2; no clear D. V was clipped by 3 bases and J by 4 bases, with 6 bases between them. Germline V CDR1 and CDR2: DFQATT, SNEGSKA (reference sequence). The CDR3 consists of 11 residues. The CDR3 DNA follows: TGCAGTGCTAGCGTTCCCTATGGCTACACCTTC. This encodes CSASVPYGYTF.

The table lists this clone with a few counts. The rearrangement links TRBV11-2 to TRBJ1-2; D ambiguous. Germline V gene lookup returns CDR1 SGHAT and CDR2 FQNNGV. The V and J ends lost 5 bases and 8 bases respectively, with 18 bases between them. CDR3 length: 14 amino acids. The CDR3 loop is CASSLLYNAGGYTF. DNA of the CDR3: TGTGCCAGCAGCCTTCTTTATAATGCCGGGGGCTACACCTTC.

This sequence joins TRBV13 and TRBJ2-3, with TRBD2 as a possible D gene (7 bases). Trimming shortened V by 4 bases and J by 8 bases, and 16 bases separated the two germline ends. Germline V lookup: CDR1 PRHDT, CDR2 FYEKMQ (reference sequence). The CDR3 has 14 residues. CDR3 sequence: CASSSSRGGGTQYF. Here the CDR3 DNA reads TGTGCCAGCAGCTCGTCAAGGGGGGGTGGTACGCAGTATTTT.

This clone came up once. This rearrangement joins TRBV27 to TRBJ2-3; TRBD2 matches 7 bases. CDR3 length: 14 amino acids. Unmatched junction bases numbered 2, after V lost 5 bases and J lost 0 bases. CDR1 MNHEY and CDR2 SMNVEV come from the germline V gene (reference sequence). The CDR3 DNA sequence: TGTGCCAGCAGTGGGGGGGGGAGCACAGATACGCAGTATTTT. Protein sequence: CASSGGGSTDTQYF.

This clone was observed a single time. The rearrangement joins TRBV5-1 to TRBJ2-5; D gene uncertain. The CDR3 sequence is 15 residues long. V was trimmed by 6 bases and J by 5 bases, leaving 20 bases between them. Germline CDR1 reads SGHRS; CDR2 reads YFSETQ. The CDR3 loop reads CASTLVRPSHETQYF. In nucleotides, the CDR3 is TGCGCCAGCACCCTGGTGCGGCCCTCCCACGAGACCCAGTACTTC.

This clone was counted only a few times. The chain carries TRBV3-1 (or the pseudogene TRBV3-2) and TRBJ1-4; TRBD1 matches at 8 bases. V dropped 2 bases and J dropped 8; count of bases not matched to a gene: 4. Germline-derived CDR1 and CDR2 are LGHDT and YNNKEL (reference sequence). This CDR3 has 14 amino acids. The CDR3 here is CASSQPGTGEKLFF. In nucleotides, the CDR3 is TGTGCCAGCAGCCAACCCGGGACAGGCGAAAAACTGTTTTTT.

CDR3 loop: CASSPDGGTDTQYF. CDR3 bases: TGTGCCAGCAGCCCGGACGGGGGCACAGATACGCAGTATTTT. The rearrangement joins TRBV9 to TRBJ2-3; tentatively, D is TRBD2 (5 bases). This CDR3 comprises 14 residues. Between the trimmed V and J ends, which lost 4 bases and 1 base, there was a span of 10 bases. Germline-derived CDR1 and CDR2 are SGDLS and YYNGEE. Using reference TRBV9 and TRBJ2-3 for the parts outside the CDR3, the full variable domain is DSGVTQTPKHLITATGQRVTLRCSPRSGDLSVYWYQQSLDQGLQFLIQYYNGEERAKGNILERFSAQQFPDLHSELNLSSLELGDSALYFCASSPDGGTDTQYFGPGTRLTVL.

The chain joins TRBV7-6 to TRBJ1-2; 8 bases line up with TRBD1. Germline loops: CDR1 SGHVS, CDR2 FNYEAQ. This CDR3 has 16 residues. V lost 1 base, J lost 3 bases, and 7 bases stayed unmatched. In DNA, the CDR3 is TGTGCCAGCAGCTTAGTGGCAGGGGGCGCGGACTATGGCTACACCTTC. Translating gives CASSLVAGGADYGYTF.

A note on this clone: The junction shows a germline mismatch at one end, possibly a read error. V is TRBV5-5 and J is TRBJ2-1; tentatively, D is TRBD2 (6 bases). The CDR3 sequence is 16 residues long. CDR1 and CDR2 from the germline V gene are SGHKS and YYEKEE (reference sequence). The CDR3 DNA sequence: TGTGCCAGCAGCTTGAGGCGGGGTATCTCCTTCAATGAGCAGTTCTTC. Amino acids: CASSLRRGISFNEQFF.

The count of this clone is one. This CDR3 reads CASSNRGSSYNSPLHF. The CDR3 coding sequence is TGTGCCAGCAGCAACAGGGGGAGCTCCTATAATTCACCCCTCCACTTT. J is TRBJ1-6 and V is TRBV7-2, with 8 bases identical to TRBD1. The V and J ends lost 5 bases and 0 bases, in that order; junction bases with no gene match: 3. The CDR3 has 16 residues. Germline CDR1 and CDR2: SGHTA and FQGNSA.

About this clone: A read error may produce the germline difference seen at one junction end. The chain uses TRBV3-1 (or the pseudogene TRBV3-2) and TRBJ2-3, with 16 bases aligning to TRBD2. CDR3 size: 15 residues. Germline CDR1 reads LGHDT; CDR2 reads YNNKEL (reference sequence). For the CDR3, the DNA is TGTGCCAGCACCCCCGGGACTAGCGGGGGGGCAGTGTCGGATTTT. Protein sequence: CASTPGTSGGAVSDF.

The CDR3 sequence is CASSSHLQGGDRRGYGYTF. The CDR3 DNA reads as TGTGCCAGCAGTTCCCATCTCCAGGGCGGGGACCGGAGGGGCTATGGCTACACCTTC. J is TRBJ1-2 and V is TRBV27; weak D call: TRBD1 (5 bases). The CDR3 length is 19 residues. V lost 4 bases to trimming and J lost 4 bases, with 28 bases between them. Germline CDR1 and CDR2: MNHEY and SMNVEV (reference sequence).

This clone showed up just a few times. The gene calls are TRBV11-2 and TRBJ1-1, with 8 bases lining up with TRBD1. Trimming cost V 4 bases and J 7 bases; bases outside gene matches: 5. This CDR3 comprises 13 residues. Germline V lookup: CDR1 SGHAT, CDR2 FQNNGV. CDR3 amino acids: CASSSYRGSEAFF. CDR3 nucleotides: TGTGCCAGCAGCTCCTACAGGGGGAGTGAAGCTTTCTTT. Looking up the rest from reference TRBV11-2 and TRBJ1-1 gives the full variable domain: EAGVAQSPRYKIIEKRQSVAFWCNPISGHATLYWYQQILGQGPKLLIQFQNNGVVDDSQLPKDRFSAERLKGVDSTLKIQPAKLEDSAVYLCASSSYRGSEAFFGQGTRLTVV.

J is TRBJ1-1 and V is TRBV7-8, with D unresolved. CDR1 and CDR2 from the germline V gene are SGHVS and FQNEAQ. This CDR3 has 15 residues. The V gene lost 0 bases and the J gene lost 4 bases, with 12 bases spanning the gap. The CDR3 bases are TGTGCCAGCAGCTTAGCCCGGGGAGGTCCCACTGAAGCTTTCTTT. It codes for CASSLARGGPTEAFF. The entire variable domain, with the rest obtained from reference TRBV7-8 and TRBJ1-1, is as follows: GAGVSQSPRYKVAKRGQDVALRCDPISGHVSLFWYQQALGQGPEFLTYFQNEAQLDKSGLPSDRFFAERPEGSVSTLKIQRTQQEDSAVYLCASSLARGGPTEAFFGQGTRLTVV.

The V and J genes are TRBV19 and TRBJ1-2; the match to TRBD1 covers 9 bases. This CDR3 comprises 14 residues. CDR1 and CDR2 from the germline V gene are LNHDA and SQIVND (reference sequence). The ends lost 5 bases at V and 4 bases at J; junction bases unmatched: 5. In DNA, the CDR3 is TGTGCCAGTAGTCCGGACAGGGGAGGCTATGGCTACACCTTC. Translated: CASSPDRGGYGYTF.

The chain has TRBV4-3 and TRBJ2-7; the match to TRBD1 covers 7 bases. Germline CDR1 LGHNA, CDR2 YSLEER. The CDR3 contains 16 residues. V lost 0 bases to trimming and J lost 7 bases; unmatched junction nucleotides: 12. CDR3 coding DNA: TGCGCCAGCAGCCAAGATCAAGGACAGGTCGTCGAAGAGCAGTACTTC. Translating it yields CASSQDQGQVVEEQYF.

Comment on this clone: Germline is not matched at one junction end, which may reflect a read error. The genes are TRBV7-7 and TRBJ2-3; 9 bases match TRBD2. Germline values: CDR1 SSHAT, CDR2 FNYEAQ (reference sequence). This CDR3 contains 16 residues. In DNA, the CDR3 is TGTGCTAGCAGCTTAAATAGCGGGGGCCCGACAGATACGCAGTATTTT. It is translated as CASSLNSGGPTDTQYF.